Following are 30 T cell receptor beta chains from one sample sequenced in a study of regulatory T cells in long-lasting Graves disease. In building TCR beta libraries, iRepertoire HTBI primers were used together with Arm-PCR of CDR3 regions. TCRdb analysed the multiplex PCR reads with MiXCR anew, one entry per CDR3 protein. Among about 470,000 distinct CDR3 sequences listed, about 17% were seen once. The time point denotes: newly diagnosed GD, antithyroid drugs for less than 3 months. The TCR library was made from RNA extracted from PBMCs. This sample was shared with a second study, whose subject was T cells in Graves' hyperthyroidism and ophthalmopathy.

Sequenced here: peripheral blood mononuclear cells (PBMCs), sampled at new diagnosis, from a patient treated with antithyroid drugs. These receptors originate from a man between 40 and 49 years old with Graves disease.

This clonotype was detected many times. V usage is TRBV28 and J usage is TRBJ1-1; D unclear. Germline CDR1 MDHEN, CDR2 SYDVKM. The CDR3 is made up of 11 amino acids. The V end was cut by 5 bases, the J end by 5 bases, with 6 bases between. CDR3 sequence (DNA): TGTGCCAGCAGTGCCTTAACTGAAGCTTTCTTT. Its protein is CASSALTEAFF. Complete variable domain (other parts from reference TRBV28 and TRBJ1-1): DVKVTQSSRYLVKRTGEKVFLECVQDMDHENMFWYRQDPGLGLRLIYFSYDVKMKEKGDIPEGYSVSREKKERFSLILESASTNQTSMYLCASSALTEAFFGQGTRLTVV.

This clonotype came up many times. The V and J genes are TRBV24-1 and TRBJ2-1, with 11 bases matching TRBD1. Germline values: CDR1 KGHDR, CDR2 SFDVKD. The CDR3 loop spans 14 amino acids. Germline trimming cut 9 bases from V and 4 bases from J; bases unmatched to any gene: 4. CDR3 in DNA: TGTGCCACCTTCGGGACAGGGGGTTACAATGAGCAGTTCTTC. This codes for CATFGTGGYNEQFF.

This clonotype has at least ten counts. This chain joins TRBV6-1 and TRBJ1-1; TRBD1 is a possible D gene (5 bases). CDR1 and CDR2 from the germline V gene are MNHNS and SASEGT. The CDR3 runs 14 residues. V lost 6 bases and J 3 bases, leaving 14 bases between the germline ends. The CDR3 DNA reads TGTGCCAGCAGGAACCAGAAAGGGGACACTGAAGCTTTCTTT. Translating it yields CASRNQKGDTEAFF.

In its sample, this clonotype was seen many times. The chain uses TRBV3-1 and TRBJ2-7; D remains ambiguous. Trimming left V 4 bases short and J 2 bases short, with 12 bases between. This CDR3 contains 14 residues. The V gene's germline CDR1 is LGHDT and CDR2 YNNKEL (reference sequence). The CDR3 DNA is TGTGCCAGCAGCCGTTTGGCCAAAACCTACGAGCAGTACTTC. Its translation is CASSRLAKTYEQYF.

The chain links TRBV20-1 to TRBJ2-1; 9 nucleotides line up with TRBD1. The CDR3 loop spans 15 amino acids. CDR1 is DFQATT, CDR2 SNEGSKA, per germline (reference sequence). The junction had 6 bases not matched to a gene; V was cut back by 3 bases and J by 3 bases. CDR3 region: CSARIPGQGYNEQFF. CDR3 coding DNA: TGCAGTGCTAGGATACCGGGACAGGGCTACAATGAGCAGTTCTTC.

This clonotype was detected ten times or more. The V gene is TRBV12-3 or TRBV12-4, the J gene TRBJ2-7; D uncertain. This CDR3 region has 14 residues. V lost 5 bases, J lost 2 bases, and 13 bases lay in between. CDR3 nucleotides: TGTGCCAGCAGTCCTATGGTGGGCACCTACGAGCAGTACTTC. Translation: CASSPMVGTYEQYF.

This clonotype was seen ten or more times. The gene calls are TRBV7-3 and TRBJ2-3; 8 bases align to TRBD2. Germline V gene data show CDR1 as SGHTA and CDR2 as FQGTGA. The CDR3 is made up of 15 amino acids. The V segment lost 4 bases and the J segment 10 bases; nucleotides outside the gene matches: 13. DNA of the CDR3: TGTGCCAGCAGCTCCTCAGCGGGAGACCCTGTCTCGCAGTATTTT. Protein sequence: CASSSSAGDPVSQYF. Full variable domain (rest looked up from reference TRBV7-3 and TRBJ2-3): GAGVSQTPSNKVTEKGKYVELRCDPISGHTALYWYRQSLGQGPEFLIYFQGTGAADDSGLPNDRFFAVRPEGSVSTLKIQRTERGDSAVYLCASSSSAGDPVSQYFGPGTRLTVL.

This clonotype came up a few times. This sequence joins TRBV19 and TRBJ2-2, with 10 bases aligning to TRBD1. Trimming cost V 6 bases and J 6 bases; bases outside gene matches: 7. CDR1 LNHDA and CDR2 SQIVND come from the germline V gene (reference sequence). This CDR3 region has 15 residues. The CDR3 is CASRDTGTGAGELFF. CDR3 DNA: TGTGCCAGTAGAGATACCGGGACAGGGGCCGGGGAGCTGTTTTTT.

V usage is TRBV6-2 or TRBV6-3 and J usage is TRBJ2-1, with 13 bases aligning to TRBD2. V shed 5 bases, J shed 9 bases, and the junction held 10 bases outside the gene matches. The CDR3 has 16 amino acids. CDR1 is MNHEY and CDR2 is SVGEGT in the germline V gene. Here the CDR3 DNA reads TGTGCCAGCAGTGCCCTAACTAGCGGGAGGGCCGGTGAGCAGTTCTTC. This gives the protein CASSALTSGRAGEQFF.

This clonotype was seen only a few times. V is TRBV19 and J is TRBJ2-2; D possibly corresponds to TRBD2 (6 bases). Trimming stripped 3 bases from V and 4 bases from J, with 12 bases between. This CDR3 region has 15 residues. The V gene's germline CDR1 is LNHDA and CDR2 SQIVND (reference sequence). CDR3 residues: CASSIRLDGTGELFF. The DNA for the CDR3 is TGTGCCAGTAGTATCAGACTAGATGGCACCGGGGAGCTGTTTTTT.

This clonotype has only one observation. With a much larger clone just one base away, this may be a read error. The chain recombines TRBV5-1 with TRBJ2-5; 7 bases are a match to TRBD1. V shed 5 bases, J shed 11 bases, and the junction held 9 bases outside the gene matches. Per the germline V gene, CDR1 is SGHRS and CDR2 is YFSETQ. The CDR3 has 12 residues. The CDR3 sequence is CASSLTGIEQYF. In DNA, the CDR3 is TGCGCCAGCAGTTTGACAGGGATAGAGCAGTACTTC. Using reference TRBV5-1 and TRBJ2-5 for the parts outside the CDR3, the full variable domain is KAGVTQTPRYLIKTRGQQVTLSCSPISGHRSVSWYQQTPGQGLQFLFEYFSETQRNKGNFPGRFSGRQFSNSRSEMNVSTLELGDSALYLCASSLTGIEQYFGPGTRLLVL.

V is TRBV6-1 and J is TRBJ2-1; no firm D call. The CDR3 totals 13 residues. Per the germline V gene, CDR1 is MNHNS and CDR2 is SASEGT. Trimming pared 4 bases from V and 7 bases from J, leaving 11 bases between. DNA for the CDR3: TGTGCCAGCAGTGGAGTAGCTCGGAATGAGCAGTTCTTC. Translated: CASSGVARNEQFF.

The CDR3 region has the DNA TGTGCCAGCAGCGTAGGCCCGGCGGGAGGGCCCCCCGAGCAGTACTTC. Protein product: CASSVGPAGGPPEQYF. The V and J genes are TRBV9 and TRBJ2-7; 9 nucleotides agree with TRBD2. The CDR3 has 16 amino acids. V lost 0 bases to trimming and J lost 6 bases; unmatched junction nucleotides: 10. Per germline, CDR1 SGDLS and CDR2 YYNGEE.

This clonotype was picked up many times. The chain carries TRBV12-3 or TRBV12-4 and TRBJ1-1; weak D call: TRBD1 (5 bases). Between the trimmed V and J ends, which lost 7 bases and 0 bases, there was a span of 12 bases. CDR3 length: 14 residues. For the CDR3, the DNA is TGTGCCAGCAACTCGGGGGTGATGAACACTGAAGCTTTCTTT. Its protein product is CASNSGVMNTEAFF.

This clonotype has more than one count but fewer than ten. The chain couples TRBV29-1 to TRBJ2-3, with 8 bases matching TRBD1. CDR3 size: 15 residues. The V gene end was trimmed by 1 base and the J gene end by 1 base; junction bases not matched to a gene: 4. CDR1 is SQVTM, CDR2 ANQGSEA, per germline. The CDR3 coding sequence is TGCAGCGTTGAAGCTATGGGACAGGGCACAGATACGCAGTATTTT. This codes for CSVEAMGQGTDTQYF.

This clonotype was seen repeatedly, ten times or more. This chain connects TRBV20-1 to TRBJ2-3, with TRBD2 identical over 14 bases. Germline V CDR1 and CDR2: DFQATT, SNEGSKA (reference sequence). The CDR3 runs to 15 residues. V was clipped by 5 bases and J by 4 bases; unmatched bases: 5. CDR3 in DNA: TGCAGTGCTGGAAAGGGACTAGCGGGGGCAGATACGCAGTATTTT. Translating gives CSAGKGLAGADTQYF.

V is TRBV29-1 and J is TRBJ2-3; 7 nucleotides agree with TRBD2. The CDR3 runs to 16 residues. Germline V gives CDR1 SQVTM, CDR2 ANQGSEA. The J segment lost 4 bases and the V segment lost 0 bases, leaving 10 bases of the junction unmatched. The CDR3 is CSVEDLGEGSPDTQYF. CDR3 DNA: TGCAGCGTTGAAGATCTGGGGGAGGGCAGCCCAGATACGCAGTATTTT.

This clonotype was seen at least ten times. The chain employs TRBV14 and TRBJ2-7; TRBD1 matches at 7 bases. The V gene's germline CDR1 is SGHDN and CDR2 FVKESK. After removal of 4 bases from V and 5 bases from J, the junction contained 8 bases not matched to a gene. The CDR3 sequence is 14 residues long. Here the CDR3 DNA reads TGTGCCAGCAGCCCCCGGGACAGTCTCCACGAGCAGTACTTC. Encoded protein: CASSPRDSLHEQYF.

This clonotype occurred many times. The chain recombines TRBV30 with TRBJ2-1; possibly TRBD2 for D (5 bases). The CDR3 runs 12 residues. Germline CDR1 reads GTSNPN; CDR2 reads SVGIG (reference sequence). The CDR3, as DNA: TGTGCTGGGAGTAAAACCTACAATGAGCAGTTCTTC. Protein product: CAGSKTYNEQFF.

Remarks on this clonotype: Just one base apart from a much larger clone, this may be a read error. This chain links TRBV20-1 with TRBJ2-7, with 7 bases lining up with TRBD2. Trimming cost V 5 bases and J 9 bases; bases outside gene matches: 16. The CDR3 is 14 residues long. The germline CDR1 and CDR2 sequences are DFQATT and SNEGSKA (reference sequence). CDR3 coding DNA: TGCAGTGCTCCATTACTAACCCAAACGGGGGGGCAGTACTTC. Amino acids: CSAPLLTQTGGQYF.

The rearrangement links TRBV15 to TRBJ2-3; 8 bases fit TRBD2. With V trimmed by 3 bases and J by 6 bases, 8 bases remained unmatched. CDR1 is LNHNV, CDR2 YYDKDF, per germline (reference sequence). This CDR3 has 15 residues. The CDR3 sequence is CATSSRGGVGDTQYF. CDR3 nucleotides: TGTGCCACCAGCAGCCGGGGGGGGGTGGGGGATACGCAGTATTTT.

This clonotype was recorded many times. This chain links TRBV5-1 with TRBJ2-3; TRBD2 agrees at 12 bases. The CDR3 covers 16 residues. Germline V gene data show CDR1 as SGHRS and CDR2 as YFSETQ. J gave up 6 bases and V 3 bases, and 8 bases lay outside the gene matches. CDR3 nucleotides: TGCGCCAGCAGCTCCGGACTAGCGGGAATACATGATACGCAGTATTTT. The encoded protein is CASSSGLAGIHDTQYF.

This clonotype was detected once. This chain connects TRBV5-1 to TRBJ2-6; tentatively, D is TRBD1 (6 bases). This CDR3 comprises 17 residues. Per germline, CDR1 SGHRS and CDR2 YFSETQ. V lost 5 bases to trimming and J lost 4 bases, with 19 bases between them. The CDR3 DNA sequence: TGCGCCAGCAGGCCCCCACAGGGAGCTTGGGGGGCCAACGTCCTGACTTTC. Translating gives CASRPPQGAWGANVLTF.

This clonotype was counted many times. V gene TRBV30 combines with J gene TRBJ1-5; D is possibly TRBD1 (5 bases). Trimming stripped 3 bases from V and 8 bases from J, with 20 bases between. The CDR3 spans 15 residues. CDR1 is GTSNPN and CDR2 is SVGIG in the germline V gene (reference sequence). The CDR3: CAWRRGRGPREPQHF. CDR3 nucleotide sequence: TGTGCCTGGAGAAGGGGCCGAGGGCCGAGGGAGCCCCAGCATTTT.

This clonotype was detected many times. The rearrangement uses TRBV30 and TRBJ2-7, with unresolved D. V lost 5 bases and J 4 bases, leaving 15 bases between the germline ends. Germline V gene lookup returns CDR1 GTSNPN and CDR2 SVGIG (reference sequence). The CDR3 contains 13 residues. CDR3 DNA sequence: TGTGCCTGGGCGGAGACGCTACAATACGAGCAGTACTTC. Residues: CAWAETLQYEQYF.

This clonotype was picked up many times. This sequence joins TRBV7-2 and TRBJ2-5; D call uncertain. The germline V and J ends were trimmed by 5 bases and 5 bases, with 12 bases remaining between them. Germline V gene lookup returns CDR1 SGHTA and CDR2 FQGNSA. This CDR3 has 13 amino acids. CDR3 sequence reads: CASSQDIKETQYF. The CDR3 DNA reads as TGTGCCAGCAGCCAGGATATAAAGGAGACCCAGTACTTC.

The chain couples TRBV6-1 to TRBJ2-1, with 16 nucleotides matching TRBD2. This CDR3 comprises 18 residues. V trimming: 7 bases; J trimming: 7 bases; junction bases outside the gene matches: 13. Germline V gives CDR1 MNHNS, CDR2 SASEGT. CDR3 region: CASTPGTSGRALSNEQFF. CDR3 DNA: TGTGCCAGCACTCCAGGGACTAGCGGGAGGGCCCTCTCGAATGAGCAGTTCTTC.

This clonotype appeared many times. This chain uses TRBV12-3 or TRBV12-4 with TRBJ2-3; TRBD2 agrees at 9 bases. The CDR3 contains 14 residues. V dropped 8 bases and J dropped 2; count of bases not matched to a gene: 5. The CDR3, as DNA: TGTGCCAGCGTCAGACTAGCGGACACAGATACGCAGTATTTT. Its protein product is CASVRLADTDTQYF.

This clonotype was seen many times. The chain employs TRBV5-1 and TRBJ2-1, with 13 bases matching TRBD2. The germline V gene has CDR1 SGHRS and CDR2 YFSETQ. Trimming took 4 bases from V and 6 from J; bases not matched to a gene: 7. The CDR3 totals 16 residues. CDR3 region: CASSPGLAGTPNEQFF. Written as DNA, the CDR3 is TGCGCCAGCAGCCCGGGACTAGCGGGAACTCCCAATGAGCAGTTCTTC.

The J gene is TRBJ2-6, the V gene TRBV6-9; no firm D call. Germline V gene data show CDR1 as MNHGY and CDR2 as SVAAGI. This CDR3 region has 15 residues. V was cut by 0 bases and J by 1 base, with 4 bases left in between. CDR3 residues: CASSYSESGANVLTF. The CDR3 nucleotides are TGTGCCAGCAGTTATTCGGAGTCTGGGGCCAACGTCCTGACTTTC.